Shown below are 2 T cell receptor beta chains from a single sample sequenced in a study of T cell changes during pregnancy in multiple sclerosis. Sequencing used immunoSEQ multiplex PCR; TCRdb keeps in-frame clones, though not all of them. The sample lists 78,000 or so clones, about 89% occurring once. The sequenced sample was CD4+ T cells from peripheral blood mononuclear cells, obtained before pregnancy. These receptors all come from a female donor with multiple sclerosis, enrolled in a pregnancy study.

The chain links TRBV30 to TRBJ2-7; no definite D call. Trimming stripped 8 bases from V and 5 bases from J, with 4 bases between. Germline loops: CDR1 GTSNPN, CDR2 SVGIG (reference sequence). The CDR3 contains 8 residues. CDR3 nucleotide sequence: TGTGCCATAAACGAGCAGTACTTC. This encodes CAINEQYF.

The chain carries TRBV28 and TRBJ1-1; a possible D gene is TRBD1 (5 bases). This CDR3 is 16 amino acids long. Germline CDR1 and CDR2: MDHEN and SYDVKM. The germline V and J ends were trimmed by 2 bases and 7 bases, with 20 bases remaining between them. In nucleotides, the CDR3 is TGTGCCAGCAGTTTACAACGGACCCGGACAAGCTATGAAGCTTTCTTT. Translating gives CASSLQRTRTSYEAFF.